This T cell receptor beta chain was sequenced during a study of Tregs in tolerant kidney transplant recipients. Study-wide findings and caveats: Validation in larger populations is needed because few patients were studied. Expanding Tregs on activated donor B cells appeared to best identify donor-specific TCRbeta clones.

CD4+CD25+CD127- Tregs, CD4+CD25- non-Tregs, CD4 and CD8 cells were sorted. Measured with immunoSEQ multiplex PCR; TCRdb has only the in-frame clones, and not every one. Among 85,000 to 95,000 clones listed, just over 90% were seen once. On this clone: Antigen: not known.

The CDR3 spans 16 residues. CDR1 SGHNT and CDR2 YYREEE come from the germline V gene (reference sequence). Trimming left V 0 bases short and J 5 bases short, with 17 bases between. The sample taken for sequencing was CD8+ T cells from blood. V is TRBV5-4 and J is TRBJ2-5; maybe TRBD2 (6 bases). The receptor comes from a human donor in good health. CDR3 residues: CASSLGEERVPETQYF. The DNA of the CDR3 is TGTGCCAGCAGCTTGGGTGAGGAGCGGGTTCCGGAGACCCAGTACTTC.